Each of the 9 T cell receptor beta chains below was sequenced from the same sample in a study of blood T cell repertoires in COVID-19. Profiling relied on immunoSEQ multiplex PCR, and the TCRdb table lists in-frame clones only, not all of them. This repertoire shows about 60,000 clones, about 89% found once; its top ten account for under 8.5%. The sequenced sample consisted of peripheral blood. All receptors come from a human donor in a cohort sampled during active COVID-19.

The chain carries TRBV19 and TRBJ1-2, with a weak D call TRBD1 (6 bases). CDR3 length: 12 amino acids. Germline CDR1 LNHDA, CDR2 SQIVND (reference sequence). The germline V and J ends were trimmed by 4 bases and 8 bases, with 11 bases remaining between them. CDR3 in DNA: TGTGCCAGTAGTACCCACGGACAGGGCTACACCTTC. This translates into CASSTHGQGYTF. The full variable domain, with the rest looked up from reference TRBV19 and TRBJ1-2, is DGGITQSPKYLFRKEGQNVTLSCEQNLNHDAMYWYRQDPGQGLRLIYYSQIVNDFQKGDIAEGYSVSREKKESFPLTVTSAQKNPTAFYLCASSTHGQGYTFGSGTRLTVV.

V and J are TRBV11-1 and TRBJ2-7, with 10 bases lining up with TRBD2. Germline lookup yields CDR1 SGHAT and CDR2 FQDESV (reference sequence). The CDR3 sequence is 14 residues long. After removal of 1 base from V and 4 bases from J, the junction contained 1 base not matched to a gene. The CDR3 coding sequence is TGTGCCAGCAGCTTAGGGACTAGCGGATACGAGCAGTACTTC. It translates to CASSLGTSGYEQYF.

V and J are TRBV5-1 and TRBJ1-1; 7 nucleotides match TRBD1. With V trimmed by 0 bases and J by 1 base, 6 bases remained unmatched. The germline gives CDR1 SGHRS, CDR2 YFSETQ. The CDR3 runs 16 residues. CDR3 nucleotides: TGCGCCAGCAGCTTGGGGGCGACAGGGAGGAACACTGAAGCTTTCTTT. Protein product: CASSLGATGRNTEAFF. The full variable domain, in which reference TRBV5-1 and TRBJ1-1 provide the parts outside the CDR3, is KAGVTQTPRYLIKTRGQQVTLSCSPISGHRSVSWYQQTPGQGLQFLFEYFSETQRNKGNFPGRFSGRQFSNSRSEMNVSTLELGDSALYLCASSLGATGRNTEAFFGQGTRLTVV.

The chain is built from TRBV5-1 and TRBJ2-7, with 9 bases matching TRBD1. This CDR3 region has 17 residues. The V segment lost 3 bases and the J segment 6 bases; nucleotides outside the gene matches: 16. Germline V gene sequence: CDR1 SGHRS, CDR2 YFSETQ. The CDR3 coding sequence is TGCGCCAGCAGCTCCTACCCCACAGGGGGCCAGGTAGGCGAGCAGTACTTC. Amino acids: CASSSYPTGGQVGEQYF. Full variable domain (missing parts from reference TRBV5-1 and TRBJ2-7): KAGVTQTPRYLIKTRGQQVTLSCSPISGHRSVSWYQQTPGQGLQFLFEYFSETQRNKGNFPGRFSGRQFSNSRSEMNVSTLELGDSALYLCASSSYPTGGQVGEQYFGPGTRLTVT.

V usage is TRBV5-1 and J usage is TRBJ1-4; 9 bases fit TRBD1. Per the germline V gene, CDR1 is SGHRS and CDR2 is YFSETQ. With 3 bases clipped from V and 6 bases from J, the junction kept 3 bases outside the gene matches. This CDR3 contains 14 residues. CDR3 sequence reads: CASSSRTGDEKLFF. The CDR3 DNA sequence: TGCGCCAGCAGCTCGCGGACAGGGGATGAAAAACTGTTTTTT.

The chain is built from TRBV14 and TRBJ2-3, with a weak D call TRBD2 (5 bases). Trimming took off 3 bases at V and 1 base at J, with 14 bases between the two ends. CDR1 is SGHDN, CDR2 FVKESK, per germline. The CDR3 contains 16 residues. The CDR3 coding sequence is TGTGCCAGCAGCCAGAAACCGGGAAAGGGCACAGATACGCAGTATTTT. This encodes CASSQKPGKGTDTQYF.

J is TRBJ2-3 and V is TRBV7-2, with 11 positions matching TRBD1. The CDR3 is 15 residues long. V shed 1 base, J shed 9 bases, and the junction held 6 bases outside the gene matches. CDR1 SGHTA and CDR2 FQGNSA come from the germline V gene. CDR3 amino acids: CASSLGGQGGDTQYF. CDR3 nucleotides: TGTGCCAGCAGCTTAGGGGGACAGGGGGGTGACACGCAGTATTTT.

The chain couples TRBV2 to TRBJ1-2; TRBD1 matches at 10 bases. V dropped 5 bases and J dropped 6; count of bases not matched to a gene: 6. The CDR3 runs 14 residues. Germline V gives CDR1 SNHLY, CDR2 FYNNEI. CDR3 loop: CASSQTTGGNGYTF. CDR3 bases: TGTGCCAGCAGTCAAACGACAGGGGGCAATGGCTACACCTTC.

This sequence joins TRBV11-2 and TRBJ2-5; TRBD1 is a possible D gene (5 bases). CDR1 and CDR2 from the germline V gene are SGHAT and FQNNGV. V was trimmed by 5 bases and J by 5 bases, leaving 18 bases between them. CDR3 size: 15 residues. The CDR3 coding sequence is TGTGCCAGCAGCCCAGGTCCTCAACCAGGGGAGACCCAGTACTTC. Its protein product is CASSPGPQPGETQYF. Full variable domain (outside the CDR3, taken from reference TRBV11-2 and TRBJ2-5): EAGVAQSPRYKIIEKRQSVAFWCNPISGHATLYWYQQILGQGPKLLIQFQNNGVVDDSQLPKDRFSAERLKGVDSTLKIQPAKLEDSAVYLCASSPGPQPGETQYFGPGTRLLVL.